The next 9 T cell receptor beta chains were all read from a single sample in a study of T cell responses to AZD1222 COVID-19 vaccine. Produced via immunoSEQ multiplex PCR; TCRdb's table is partial and in-frame only. The sample lists some 150,000 clones, approximately 89% occurring once. The sample in question was peripheral blood, obtained 28 days after the second AZD1222 dose. The receptors here all came from an adult who received the AZD1222 COVID-19 vaccine.

The chain couples TRBV3-1 (or the pseudogene TRBV3-2) to TRBJ2-3; 13 bases are a match to TRBD2. V gave up 0 bases and J gave up 8 bases; unmatched junction bases: 8. Germline V lookup: CDR1 LGHDT, CDR2 YNNKEL (reference sequence). The CDR3 is 17 amino acids. CDR3 loop: CASSQDRTSGSGGTQYF. In nucleotides, the CDR3 is TGTGCCAGCAGCCAAGATAGGACTAGCGGGAGCGGGGGTACGCAGTATTTT.

The V and J genes are TRBV12-3 or TRBV12-4 and TRBJ2-3; the D is unclear. There are 11 residues in the CDR3. With 3 bases removed from V and 11 bases from J, the gap between germline ends came to 9 bases. The DNA for the CDR3 is TGTGCCAGCAGTTTTAAATTCAAGCAGTATTTT. Translation gives CASSFKFKQYF.

The chain combines TRBV9 with TRBJ2-1, with 7 bases lining up with TRBD2. There are 17 residues in the CDR3. CDR1 is SGDLS and CDR2 is YYNGEE in the germline V gene. V shed 4 bases and J 10 bases; nucleotides not matched to a gene: 20. CDR3 DNA: TGTGCCAGCAGCCCCCCTATCGGGGAGGGCAATGTTAAGGAGCAGTTCTTC. Protein product: CASSPPIGEGNVKEQFF. Full variable domain (remainder filled in from reference TRBV9 and TRBJ2-1): DSGVTQTPKHLITATGQRVTLRCSPRSGDLSVYWYQQSLDQGLQFLIQYYNGEERAKGNILERFSAQQFPDLHSELNLSSLELGDSALYFCASSPPIGEGNVKEQFFGPGTRLTVL.

J is TRBJ2-7 and V is TRBV27; 8 nucleotides line up with TRBD1. The CDR3 runs 14 residues. J was trimmed by 6 bases and V by 0 bases; bases with no gene match: 4. Germline V gene sequence: CDR1 MNHEY, CDR2 SMNVEV (reference sequence). CDR3 nucleotides: TGTGCCAGCAGTTTATCCAGGGGGCCGATCGAGCAGTACTTC. Its protein product is CASSLSRGPIEQYF.

The chain uses TRBV19 and TRBJ1-6, with D maybe TRBD1 (5 bases). Germline lookup yields CDR1 LNHDA and CDR2 SQIVND (reference sequence). This CDR3 has 16 amino acids. The V end lost 8 bases, the J end lost 9 bases, and 23 bases lay between the germline ends. CDR3 residues: CASPPTCPGGGSPLHF. In DNA, the CDR3 is TGTGCCAGTCCCCCTACTTGCCCTGGCGGGGGTTCACCCCTCCACTTT.

The chain couples TRBV5-6 to TRBJ2-5; D is unclear. Looked up from germline, CDR1 is SGHDT and CDR2 is YYEEEE. This CDR3 region has 13 residues. With 2 bases removed from V and 1 base from J, the gap between germline ends came to 6 bases. CDR3 in DNA: TGTGCCAGCAGCTTAAACAGCCAAGAGACCCAGTACTTC. Protein: CASSLNSQETQYF.

The J gene is TRBJ1-6, the V gene TRBV27; possibly TRBD1 for D (5 bases). Germline V CDR1 and CDR2: MNHEY, SMNVEV (reference sequence). Trimming took off 4 bases at V and 6 bases at J, with 7 bases between the two ends. The CDR3 runs 13 residues. Here the CDR3 reads CASSWGSNSPLHF. The CDR3 DNA reads as TGTGCCAGCAGTTGGGGGAGTAATTCACCCCTCCACTTT.

This clone was counted many times. In nucleotides, the CDR3 is TGTGCCAGCAGCAGAGAAGGGGGCGGGAGTAGTTACAATGAGCAGTTCTTC. This translates into CASSREGGGSSYNEQFF. The chain uses TRBV7-8 and TRBJ2-1; D may correspond to TRBD1 or TRBD2 (7 bases each). V was pared by 5 bases and J by 4 bases, with 21 bases between. Germline values: CDR1 SGHVS, CDR2 FQNEAQ. The CDR3 is 17 amino acids. The whole variable domain, remainder taken from reference TRBV7-8 and TRBJ2-1, is GAGVSQSPRYKVAKRGQDVALRCDPISGHVSLFWYQQALGQGPEFLTYFQNEAQLDKSGLPSDRFFAERPEGSVSTLKIQRTQQEDSAVYLCASSREGGGSSYNEQFFGPGTRLTVL.

V and J are TRBV6-2 or TRBV6-3 and TRBJ1-5; D is unresolved. V dropped 2 bases and J dropped 1 base, with 15 bases sitting between them. The length of the CDR3 is 17 residues. Germline V gene data show CDR1 as MNHEY and CDR2 as SVGEGT. The CDR3: CASSYVGLWRSNQPQHF. CDR3 in DNA: TGTGCCAGCAGTTACGTGGGTCTTTGGAGGAGCAATCAGCCCCAGCATTTT.